This T cell receptor (beta chain) was found in a study of chemoradiotherapy in HPV16-positive cancers. As for the study in general: Candidate HPV-specific T-cell clones and common TCR motifs came from functional assays in a couple of HPV16-positive patients.

Samples were taken several times over chemoradiotherapy. Findings and limits, study-wide: Non-HPV-specific T cells did not expand in tumors during treatment, whereas candidate HPV-specific clones and E7-related motifs did. The functional HPV-specific definition rests on just a couple of HPV16-positive patients.

Clones were read by immunoSEQ multiplex PCR, and TCRdb kept only the in-frame ones, dropping some. The sample lists approximately 50,000 clones, 90% occurring once. As for this clone: Its target is not known.

This CDR3 contains 14 residues. Germline CDR1 SGHTA, CDR2 FQGNSA. V lost 5 bases and J lost 2, with 12 bases in between. The receptor was isolated from a human donor with HPV-associated anogenital cancer. The J gene is TRBJ2-5, the V gene TRBV7-2, with D perhaps TRBD1 (5 bases). The starting material was blood, obtained from a patient who underwent chemoradiotherapy. This CDR3 is CASSTSQGQETQYF. The CDR3 DNA follows: TGTGCCAGCAGCACATCGCAGGGTCAAGAGACCCAGTACTTC.